These 25 T cell receptor beta chains came from one sample sequenced in a study of PD-1 blockade in classical Hodgkin lymphoma. Sequencing used immunoSEQ multiplex PCR; TCRdb keeps in-frame clones, though not all of them. The sample has more than 10,000 clones; roughly 84% are singletons. Each patient's relapse followed autologous stem cell transplantation, and brentuximab vedotin exposure varied. The sample here was peripheral blood mononuclear cells (PBMCs), taken at baseline. These receptor sequences come from a human donor with classical Hodgkin lymphoma.

The J gene is TRBJ1-3, the V gene TRBV7-3; D remains ambiguous. In germline, CDR1 is SGHTA, CDR2 FQGTGA. The CDR3 contains 13 residues. With 5 bases removed from V and 2 bases from J, the gap between germline ends came to 7 bases. CDR3 nucleotides: TGTGCCAGCAGCACCCCCCCTGGAAACACCATATATTTT. Translated: CASSTPPGNTIYF.

The chain links TRBV2 to TRBJ2-7; D remains ambiguous. The germline V gene encodes CDR1 SNHLY and CDR2 FYNNEI. V lost 8 bases, J lost 4 bases, and 12 bases lay in between. The CDR3 runs to 12 residues. The CDR3 nucleotides are TGTGCCAGCGGTTTTAAACCTTACGAGCAGTACTTC. Translating it yields CASGFKPYEQYF.

The chain links TRBV5-1 to TRBJ2-7; D may correspond to TRBD1 or TRBD2 (6 bases each). Germline loops: CDR1 SGHRS, CDR2 YFSETQ. The length of the CDR3 is 14 residues. Trimming pared 0 bases from V and 1 base from J, leaving 8 bases between. CDR3: CASSLGGASYEQYF. As DNA, the CDR3 is TGCGCCAGCAGCTTGGGGGGGGCGTCCTACGAGCAGTACTTC.

The V call is TRBV7-8, the J call TRBJ2-7; the match to TRBD1 covers 11 bases. Per the germline V gene, CDR1 is SGHVS and CDR2 is FQNEAQ. The CDR3 totals 14 residues. J was trimmed by 4 bases and V by 5 bases; bases with no gene match: 4. CDR3 region: CASSRTGGAYEQYF. CDR3 bases: TGTGCCAGCAGCAGGACAGGGGGCGCGTACGAGCAGTACTTC.

The chain joins TRBV7-8 to TRBJ2-7, with TRBD1 matching over 12 bases. Germline V lookup: CDR1 SGHVS, CDR2 FQNEAQ. CDR3 length equals 15 residues. V dropped 0 bases and J dropped 6; count of bases not matched to a gene: 3. CDR3 bases: TGTGCCAGCAGCTTAGCCGGGACAGGGGGCGGCGAGCAGTACTTC. Its translation: CASSLAGTGGGEQYF. The complete variable domain, with remaining parts taken from reference TRBV7-8 and TRBJ2-7, reads GAGVSQSPRYKVAKRGQDVALRCDPISGHVSLFWYQQALGQGPEFLTYFQNEAQLDKSGLPSDRFFAERPEGSVSTLKIQRTQQEDSAVYLCASSLAGTGGGEQYFGPGTRLTVT.

CDR3 nucleotide sequence: TGTGCCAGCAGTTTATGGCCTGGGGCCAACGTCCTGACTTTC. Translating it yields CASSLWPGANVLTF. This sequence joins TRBV27 and TRBJ2-6; D unclear. V was cut by 1 base and J by 2 bases, with 3 bases left in between. The germline CDR1 and CDR2 sequences are MNHEY and SMNVEV (reference sequence). This CDR3 has 14 residues.

This rearrangement joins TRBV19 to TRBJ1-5; D ambiguous. The germline gives CDR1 LNHDA, CDR2 SQIVND (reference sequence). Trimming removed 3 bases at V and 3 bases at J, with 6 bases between. This CDR3 region has 13 residues. The DNA of the CDR3 is TGTGCCAGTAGTATGGCTTACAATCAGCCCCAGCATTTT. It translates to CASSMAYNQPQHF.

The CDR3 nucleotides are TGTGCCAGCAGCCGGACAGAGACTCTCTACGAGCAGTACTTC. This encodes CASSRTETLYEQYF. The chain links TRBV7-2 to TRBJ2-7, with a weak D call TRBD1 (6 bases). V dropped 5 bases and J dropped 3 bases, with 14 bases sitting between them. Germline V gene lookup returns CDR1 SGHTA and CDR2 FQGNSA. This CDR3 is 14 amino acids long. The whole variable domain, remainder taken from reference TRBV7-2 and TRBJ2-7, is GAGVSQSPSNKVTEKGKDVELRCDPISGHTALYWYRQSLGQGLEFLIYFQGNSAPDKSGLPSDRFSAERTGGSVSTLTIQRTQQEDSAVYLCASSRTETLYEQYFGPGTRLTVT.

The table lists this clone with a count of one. The genes are TRBV11-3 and TRBJ2-2; D could derive from TRBD1 or TRBD2 (6 bases each). Per germline, CDR1 SGHNT and CDR2 YENEEA. The CDR3 is made up of 14 amino acids. With 6 bases removed from V and 4 bases from J, the gap between germline ends came to 12 bases. The CDR3 coding sequence is TGTGCCAGCAGTCCACAGGGAGGCACCGGGGAGCTGTTTTTT. It specifies CASSPQGGTGELFF.

The chain employs TRBV7-2 and TRBJ2-1; D remains ambiguous. CDR3 length: 15 amino acids. Trimming left V 4 bases short and J 0 bases short, with 10 bases between. The germline gives CDR1 SGHTA, CDR2 FQGNSA. This chain's CDR3 is CASSSTYFSYNEQFF. CDR3 DNA: TGTGCCAGCAGCTCCACCTATTTCTCCTACAATGAGCAGTTCTTC.

The V call is TRBV6-4, the J call TRBJ2-3, with D possibly TRBD2 on 7 matching bases. CDR3 length: 15 amino acids. V lost 3 bases and J 0 bases, leaving 10 bases between the germline ends. Germline lookup yields CDR1 MRHNA and CDR2 SNTAGT. For the CDR3, the DNA is TGTGCCAGCAGTGAGGGCGGGGGCAGCACAGATACGCAGTATTTT. Residues: CASSEGGGSTDTQYF.

V usage is TRBV18 and J usage is TRBJ2-4, with TRBD1 matching over 10 bases. Germline V gene sequence: CDR1 KGHSH, CDR2 LQKENI. V was pared by 0 bases and J by 8 bases, with 4 bases of the junction left unmatched. This CDR3 contains 15 residues. The CDR3 protein is CASSPPGQGRDIQYF. CDR3 in DNA: TGTGCCAGCTCACCACCGGGACAGGGGAGGGACATTCAGTACTTC.

Concerning this clone: One base separates it from a far larger clone, so it is likely a read error. The sample carries other DNA sequences with the same CDR3. This chain uses TRBV29-1 with TRBJ1-1; possibly TRBD1 for D (6 bases). Per the germline V gene, CDR1 is SQVTM and CDR2 is ANQGSEA. The V and J ends lost 7 bases and 4 bases respectively, with 13 bases between them. The CDR3 covers 12 residues. The CDR3 here is CSGSLQGTEAFF. The CDR3 coding sequence is TGCAGCGGGAGTCTACAGGGCACTGAAGCTTTCTTT.

V gene TRBV7-8 combines with J gene TRBJ2-7; D could derive from TRBD1 or TRBD2 (6 bases each). Trimming took 4 bases from V and 4 from J, leaving 17 bases between them. The CDR3 spans 15 residues. Germline CDR1 and CDR2: SGHVS and FQNEAQ. CDR3 residues: CASSSPLGGRYEQYV. In nucleotides, the CDR3 is TGTGCCAGCAGCTCCCCATTGGGGGGCCGTTACGAGCAGTACGTC.

The chain employs TRBV5-4 and TRBJ2-2; TRBD2 agrees at 13 bases. The CDR3 is 18 residues long. The ends lost 2 bases at V and 6 bases at J; junction bases unmatched: 10. Germline-derived CDR1 and CDR2 are SGHNT and YYREEE (reference sequence). CDR3 amino acids: CASSLWTSGRWEAGELFF. In DNA, the CDR3 is TGTGCCAGCAGCTTATGGACTAGCGGGAGATGGGAGGCCGGGGAGCTGTTTTTT.

The CDR3 bases are TGTGCCAGCAGCTTAGACAGGGCAGAGACCCAGTACTTC. This encodes CASSLDRAETQYF. The rearrangement uses TRBV7-7 and TRBJ2-5, with a tentative D call TRBD1 (6 bases). Trimming left V 1 base short and J 4 bases short, with 7 bases between. The germline V gene encodes CDR1 SSHAT and CDR2 FNYEAQ (reference sequence). This CDR3 has 13 residues.

The CDR3 spells CASSLPRDNSGNTIYF. CDR3 nucleotides: TGTGCCAGCAGCTTACCCCGGGACAACTCTGGAAACACCATATATTTT. The chain carries TRBV5-4 and TRBJ1-3; possible D gene TRBD1, 6 bases. This CDR3 contains 16 residues. The ends were cut back, 2 bases at V and 0 bases at J, with 12 bases in the middle. The germline CDR1 and CDR2 sequences are SGHNT and YYREEE (reference sequence).

J is TRBJ1-2 and V is TRBV5-1; TRBD1 agrees at 7 bases. Germline CDR1 is SGHRS and CDR2 is YFSETQ. V was clipped by 4 bases and J by 12 bases; unmatched bases: 6. This CDR3 has 11 residues. The DNA of the CDR3 is TGCGCCAGCAGCGATACAGGGGCCCACACCTTC. It codes for CASSDTGAHTF.

This chain joins TRBV5-4 and TRBJ1-2, with D hard to call. V lost 0 bases to trimming and J lost 4 bases, with 13 bases between them. The CDR3 loop spans 15 amino acids. Per the germline V gene, CDR1 is SGHNT and CDR2 is YYREEE (reference sequence). CDR3 region: CASSLGGENPYGYTF. As DNA, the CDR3 is TGTGCCAGCAGCTTGGGGGGAGAGAACCCCTATGGCTACACCTTC.

This sequence joins TRBV7-8 and TRBJ2-3, with D unclear. Trimming pared 5 bases from V and 6 bases from J, leaving 12 bases between. CDR1 SGHVS and CDR2 FQNEAQ come from the germline V gene. CDR3 size: 13 residues. CDR3 sequence (DNA): TGTGCCAGCAGCCCCGAGCCAACGGATACGCAGTATTTT. It yields the protein CASSPEPTDTQYF.

This rearrangement joins TRBV10-2 to TRBJ1-5; D perhaps matches TRBD1 (6 bases). Trimming removed 4 bases at V and 4 bases at J, with 8 bases between. The V gene's germline CDR1 is WSHSY and CDR2 SAAADI. The CDR3 contains 13 residues. The CDR3, as DNA: TGCGCCAGCAGTGGGACAGATAATCAGCCCCAGCATTTT. It specifies CASSGTDNQPQHF.

This chain links TRBV4-1 with TRBJ2-1; 7 nucleotides line up with TRBD2. CDR3 size: 17 residues. The V and J ends lost 4 bases and 6 bases, in that order; junction bases with no gene match: 15. Germline V CDR1 and CDR2: MGHRA, YSYEKL. The CDR3 nucleotides read TGCGCCAGCAGCCCAACCAACCTAGCGGATTCCGGCAATGAGCAGTTCTTC. This sequence encodes CASSPTNLADSGNEQFF.

This chain connects TRBV5-6 to TRBJ2-7; D possibly corresponds to TRBD1 (5 bases). This CDR3 spans 14 amino acids. Trimming left V 0 bases short and J 9 bases short, with 16 bases between. CDR1 is SGHDT, CDR2 YYEEEE, per germline. Written as DNA, the CDR3 is TGTGCCAGCAGCTTGGGCAGCTCGCTAAGGGGGCAGTACTTC. Its translation: CASSLGSSLRGQYF.

The chain is built from TRBV19 and TRBJ1-3; weak D call: TRBD1 (5 bases). Trimming took off 8 bases at V and 4 bases at J, with 6 bases between the two ends. The length of the CDR3 is 11 residues. CDR1 LNHDA and CDR2 SQIVND come from the germline V gene (reference sequence). The DNA of the CDR3 is TGTGCCAGTGGGACCGGAAACACCATATATTTT. Amino acid sequence: CASGTGNTIYF.

This clone was picked up one time. The chain couples TRBV19 to TRBJ1-5, with 7 bases matching TRBD1. CDR1 is LNHDA, CDR2 SQIVND, per germline (reference sequence). This CDR3 spans 14 amino acids. V dropped 3 bases and J dropped 6; count of bases not matched to a gene: 5. CDR3 nucleotide sequence: TGTGCCAGTAGTATTAACAGGGGAGCTCAGCCCCAGCATTTT. It translates to CASSINRGAQPQHF.